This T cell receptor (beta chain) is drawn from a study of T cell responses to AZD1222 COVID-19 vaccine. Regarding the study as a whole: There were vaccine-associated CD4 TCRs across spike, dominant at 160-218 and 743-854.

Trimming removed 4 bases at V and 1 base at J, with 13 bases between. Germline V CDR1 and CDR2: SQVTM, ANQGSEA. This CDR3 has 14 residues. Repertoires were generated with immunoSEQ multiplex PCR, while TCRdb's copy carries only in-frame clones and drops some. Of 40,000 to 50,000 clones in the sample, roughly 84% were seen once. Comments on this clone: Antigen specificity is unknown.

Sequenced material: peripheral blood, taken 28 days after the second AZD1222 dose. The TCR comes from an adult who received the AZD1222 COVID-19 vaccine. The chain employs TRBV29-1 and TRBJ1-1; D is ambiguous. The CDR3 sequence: CSVVSLGRNTEAFF. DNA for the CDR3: TGCAGCGTTGTGTCTCTTGGGCGGAACACTGAAGCTTTCTTT. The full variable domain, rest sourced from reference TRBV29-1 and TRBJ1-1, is SAVISQKPSRDICQRGTSLTIQCQVDSQVTMMFWYRQQPGQSLTLIATANQGSEATYESGFVIDKFPISRPNLTFSTLTVSNMSPEDSSIYLCSVVSLGRNTEAFFGQGTRLTVV.